The 19 T cell receptor beta chains below all came from one sample that was sequenced in a study of control samples from healthy donors and cancer patients. Sequenced by immunoSEQ multiplex PCR; TCRdb stores in-frame clones only, minus some. The data hold some 120,000 clones, with roughly 92% observed a single time. Sequencing was carried out using blood. The receptors stem from a man aged 25-40 years in good health.

This clone was found once. V is TRBV5-1 and J is TRBJ2-2; D ambiguous. This CDR3 region has 15 residues. Germline assignment: CDR1 SGHRS and CDR2 YFSETQ. Trimming shortened V by 3 bases and J by 2 bases, and 11 bases separated the two germline ends. The CDR3: CASSSYFPNTGELFF. The CDR3 DNA reads TGCGCCAGCAGCTCCTACTTCCCAAACACCGGGGAGCTGTTTTTT.

The genes are TRBV2 and TRBJ2-7, with D possibly being TRBD2 (6 bases). Per germline, CDR1 SNHLY and CDR2 FYNNEI. The CDR3 totals 13 residues. Between the trimmed V and J ends, which lost 8 bases and 9 bases, there was a span of 20 bases. The CDR3: CASRSQGGARQYV. As DNA, the CDR3 is TGTGCCAGCCGTAGCCAGGGAGGCGCCCGGCAGTACGTC.

The rearrangement uses TRBV3-1 (or the pseudogene TRBV3-2) and TRBJ1-5; D may be TRBD1 (5 bases). V lost 1 base and J 5 bases, leaving 6 bases between the germline ends. Per the germline V gene, CDR1 is LGHDT and CDR2 is YNNKEL (reference sequence). This CDR3 has 13 residues. CDR3 residues: CASSQGGDQPQHF. In nucleotides, the CDR3 is TGTGCCAGCAGCCAAGGAGGGGATCAGCCCCAGCATTTT.

This clone was counted a few times. This chain links TRBV3-1 (or the pseudogene TRBV3-2) with TRBJ2-7; tentative D call: TRBD1 (6 bases). V gave up 4 bases and J gave up 0 bases, with 13 bases separating them. This CDR3 contains 15 residues. CDR1 and CDR2 (germline): LGHDT, YNNKEL (reference sequence). The CDR3 coding sequence is TGTGCCAGCAGCCCCCGACAGGAAAGCTCCTACGAGCAGTACTTC. Its protein product is CASSPRQESSYEQYF.

V and J are TRBV6-6 and TRBJ2-3; unclear D gene. V was pared by 5 bases and J by 6 bases, with 18 bases between. The germline V gene encodes CDR1 MNHNY and CDR2 SVGAGI (reference sequence). The CDR3 is 15 residues long. Here the CDR3 reads CASSRSVQGYDTQYF. CDR3 sequence (DNA): TGTGCCAGCAGTCGATCAGTACAAGGGTATGATACGCAGTATTTT.

The chain uses TRBV7-2 and TRBJ1-1; no definite D call. The germline gives CDR1 SGHTA, CDR2 FQGNSA. V was trimmed by 3 bases and J by 1 base, leaving 3 bases between them. The CDR3 runs to 12 residues. The CDR3, as DNA: TGTGCCAGCAGCTTCACGAACACTGAAGCTTTCTTT. It encodes CASSFTNTEAFF.

This chain connects TRBV6-5 to TRBJ2-1, with 8 bases fitting TRBD1. The CDR3 length is 14 residues. Per the germline V gene, CDR1 is MNHEY and CDR2 is SVGAGI. J gave up 4 bases and V 6 bases, and 5 bases lay outside the gene matches. Written as DNA, the CDR3 is TGTGCCAGCAGAGACAGGGGCTGGTACAATGAGCAGTTCTTC. This codes for CASRDRGWYNEQFF.

Only one count was recorded for this clone. V is TRBV7-9 and J is TRBJ1-1, with unresolved D. The germline V gene has CDR1 SEHNR and CDR2 FQNEAQ (reference sequence). V was trimmed by 7 bases and J by 1 base, leaving 10 bases between them. The CDR3 has 13 residues. The CDR3 DNA reads TGTGCCAGCACGTTGGACGGGAACACTGAAGCTTTCTTT. Amino acid sequence: CASTLDGNTEAFF.

This chain links TRBV21-1 with TRBJ2-4; the listed D gene, TRBD2, was not tested against the DNA. TRBV21-1 is shown as a pseudogene. This CDR3 contains 21 residues. The CDR3 region has the DNA TGTGCCAGCAGCAAAGGCGAGGGGGGGCGCGGGATCTTTGTAGCCAAAAACATTCAGTACTTC. Amino acid sequence: CASSKGEGGRGIFVAKNIQYF.

This chain links TRBV7-8 with TRBJ2-3; unclear D gene. Germline CDR1 and CDR2: SGHVS and FQNEAQ. Trimming shortened V by 6 bases and J by 1 base, and 23 bases separated the two germline ends. The CDR3 runs to 18 residues. The DNA of the CDR3 is TGTGCCAGCAGTTCGCCTTCCCTCGGATCCCCAGGCACAGATACGCAGTATTTT. It translates to CASSSPSLGSPGTDTQYF. The full variable domain, completed using reference TRBV7-8 and TRBJ2-3, is GAGVSQSPRYKVAKRGQDVALRCDPISGHVSLFWYQQALGQGPEFLTYFQNEAQLDKSGLPSDRFFAERPEGSVSTLKIQRTQQEDSAVYLCASSSPSLGSPGTDTQYFGPGTRLTVL.

The J gene is TRBJ1-5, the V gene TRBV30, with D hard to call. The CDR3 has 15 amino acids. Looked up from germline, CDR1 is GTSNPN and CDR2 is SVGIG (reference sequence). V was shortened by 1 base and J by 6 bases, with 16 bases between the two germline ends. The DNA for the CDR3 is TGTGCCTGGAGTGGGAGGACGGCTCCTACTCAGCCCCAGCATTTT. This sequence encodes CAWSGRTAPTQPQHF.

The chain has TRBV20-1 and TRBJ2-7; D is ambiguous. Trimming left V 6 bases short and J 4 bases short, with 10 bases between. The CDR3 length is 11 residues. CDR1 and CDR2 (germline): DFQATT, SNEGSKA (reference sequence). The CDR3 protein is CSAVNGYEQYV. CDR3 DNA sequence: TGCAGTGCCGTGAATGGGTACGAGCAGTACGTC.

V usage is TRBV11-2 and J usage is TRBJ2-5; 9 bases map to TRBD1. The germline V gene has CDR1 SGHAT and CDR2 FQNNGV. V dropped 5 bases and J dropped 4; count of bases not matched to a gene: 5. This CDR3 spans 14 amino acids. This CDR3 reads CASSEQGAVETQYF. The CDR3 DNA follows: TGTGCCAGCAGCGAACAGGGGGCCGTAGAGACCCAGTACTTC.

The chain carries TRBV28 and TRBJ2-7; D perhaps matches TRBD2 (6 bases). The CDR3 is 13 residues long. The ends were cut back, 3 bases at V and 2 bases at J, with 8 bases in the middle. Germline V gene lookup returns CDR1 MDHEN and CDR2 SYDVKM. The CDR3, as DNA: TGTGCCAGCAGTTTGTTAGCGGCCTACGAGCAGTACTTC. Translation: CASSLLAAYEQYF.

The CDR3 coding sequence is TGTGCCAGCAGCCATGAGTACAATGAGCAGTTCTTC. Protein product: CASSHEYNEQFF. The chain combines TRBV3-1 (or the pseudogene TRBV3-2) with TRBJ2-1; D not resolved. Trimming pared 3 bases from V and 4 bases from J, leaving 4 bases between. The CDR3 spans 12 residues. The V gene's germline CDR1 is LGHDT and CDR2 YNNKEL (reference sequence).

Remarks on this clone: At one end the junction does not follow the germline gene, possibly because of a read error. The rearrangement joins TRBV24-1 to TRBJ1-5; 7 bases match TRBD1. This CDR3 spans 15 amino acids. Germline CDR1 KGHDR, CDR2 SFDVKD. This chain's CDR3 is CATTKGTEKRSAPAF. In DNA form, the CDR3 reads TGTGCCACCACAAAAGGGACAGAAAAACGATCAGCCCCAGCATTT.

The chain is built from TRBV6-5 and TRBJ1-1; 7 bases line up with TRBD1. This CDR3 contains 12 residues. Germline V gene lookup returns CDR1 MNHEY and CDR2 SVGAGI. After removal of 8 bases from V and 1 base from J, the junction contained 1 base not matched to a gene. CDR3 sequence (DNA): TGTGCCAGCCGGACAGGGAACACTGAAGCTTTCTTT. This gives the protein CASRTGNTEAFF.

The DNA for the CDR3 is TGTGCCTGGAGTGCCCTCATGAGCTCCTATAATTCACCCCTCCACTTT. Amino acids: CAWSALMSSYNSPLHF. This sequence joins TRBV30 and TRBJ1-6; no definite D call. This CDR3 is 16 amino acids long. The V end was cut by 1 base, the J end by 0 bases, with 10 bases between. The germline CDR1 and CDR2 sequences are GTSNPN and SVGIG (reference sequence).

The chain is built from TRBV19 and TRBJ2-5; TRBD1 aligns across 7 bases. CDR3 length equals 14 residues. Trimming removed 6 bases from V and 7 bases from J; junction bases left unmatched: 11. Germline V gene lookup returns CDR1 LNHDA and CDR2 SQIVND (reference sequence). CDR3 nucleotides: TGTGCCAGTAGCATGGGACAGTCAGTCGGGACCCAGTACTTC. Its protein is CASSMGQSVGTQYF.